The rows below give T cell receptor beta chains drawn from one sample of a study of blood T cells in healthy people across ages. TCRdb processed the 5' RACE reads anew with MiXCR; each CDR3 protein has one entry. In the table there are about 1.1 million distinct CDR3 sequences, more than 30% of which are singletons. Input material: blood. These receptor sequences come from a man aged 18 to 30 in good health. Each CDR3 is given with its conserved first and last residue. D genes are given only for firm matches. Some rows have no size entry. The others give once, few or many, or a class for an expanded clone.

v_call: TRBV27; j_call: TRBJ2-3; d_call: NA; clone_size: NA; cdr3_aa: CASSVIRDRHTQYF; cdr3_nt: TGTGCCAGCAGTGTAATAAGGGATCGGCATACGCAGTATTTT
v_call: TRBV6-2/TRBV6-3; j_call: TRBJ1-6; d_call: NA; clone_size: NA; cdr3_aa: CASSDGGVGNSPLHF; cdr3_nt: TGTGCCAGCAGTGACGGGGGGGTGGGTAATTCACCCCTCCACTTT
v_call: TRBV14; j_call: TRBJ2-1; d_call: NA; clone_size: NA; cdr3_aa: CASSQGPSGPYNEQFF; cdr3_nt: TGTGCCAGTAGCCAAGGGCCATCTGGGCCCTACAATGAGCAGTTCTTC
v_call: TRBV15; j_call: TRBJ1-1; d_call: NA; clone_size: NA; cdr3_aa: CATSAPVGGPEAFF; cdr3_nt: TGTGCCACCAGCGCCCCAGTCGGGGGCCCTGAAGCTTTCTTT
v_call: TRBV20-1; j_call: TRBJ2-1; d_call: NA; clone_size: few; cdr3_aa: CSAPRGTMYNEQFF; cdr3_nt: TGCAGTGCCCCCCGGGGGACAATGTACAATGAGCAGTTCTTC
v_call: TRBV20-1; j_call: TRBJ1-5; d_call: NA; clone_size: once; cdr3_aa: CSARQASSWPQHF; cdr3_nt: TGCAGTGCTAGACAGGCGTCATCATGGCCCCAGCATTTT
v_call: TRBV9; j_call: TRBJ2-7; d_call: NA; clone_size: NA; cdr3_aa: CASSLGGQITYEQYF; cdr3_nt: TGTGCCAGCAGCCTAGGGGGTCAGATAACCTACGAGCAGTACTTC
v_call: TRBV3-1; j_call: TRBJ2-7; d_call: NA; clone_size: few; cdr3_aa: CASSQAGGTNEQYF; cdr3_nt: TGTGCCAGCAGCCAAGCCGGGGGCACGAACGAGCAGTACTTC
v_call: TRBV5-6; j_call: TRBJ2-7; d_call: NA; clone_size: NA; cdr3_aa: CASSLLSGDEQYF; cdr3_nt: TGTGCCAGCAGCTTATTATCGGGTGACGAGCAGTACTTC
v_call: TRBV9; j_call: TRBJ1-2; d_call: NA; clone_size: few; cdr3_aa: CASSVRDTTNYGYTF; cdr3_nt: TGTGCCAGCAGCGTCCGGGACACTACTAACTATGGCTACACCTTC
v_call: TRBV20-1; j_call: TRBJ1-1; d_call: NA; clone_size: NA; cdr3_aa: CSARELDRSNTEAFF; cdr3_nt: TGCAGTGCTAGGGAACTAGACAGGTCCAACACTGAAGCTTTCTTT
v_call: TRBV6-5; j_call: TRBJ1-5; d_call: NA; clone_size: few; cdr3_aa: CASSPEQGFGAQHF; cdr3_nt: TGTGCCAGCAGCCCCGAACAGGGCTTTGGGGCCCAGCATTTT
v_call: TRBV10-3; j_call: TRBJ1-4; d_call: NA; clone_size: NA; cdr3_aa: CAISESGDPNEKLFF; cdr3_nt: TGTGCCATCAGTGAGTCGGGGGACCCTAATGAAAAACTGTTTTTT
v_call: TRBV4-2; j_call: TRBJ2-3; d_call: NA; clone_size: NA; cdr3_aa: CASSQGTKTSTDTQYF; cdr3_nt: TGTGCCAGCAGCCAGGGCACCAAAACTAGCACAGATACGCAGTATTTT
v_call: TRBV2; j_call: TRBJ1-4; d_call: NA; clone_size: NA; cdr3_aa: CASSESATNEKLFF; cdr3_nt: TGTGCCAGCAGTGAAAGTGCAACTAATGAAAAACTGTTTTTT
v_call: TRBV12-3/TRBV12-4; j_call: TRBJ2-5; d_call: NA; clone_size: few; cdr3_aa: CASSLANNEQYF; cdr3_nt: TGTGCCAGCAGTCTAGCGAACAATGAGCAGTACTTC
v_call: TRBV4-3; j_call: TRBJ2-1; d_call: NA; clone_size: few; cdr3_aa: CASSQGSRSLARNEQFF; cdr3_nt: TGCGCCAGCAGCCAAGGGTCTAGGTCGCTCGCTCGCAATGAGCAGTTCTTC
v_call: TRBV7-2; j_call: TRBJ1-2; d_call: NA; clone_size: NA; cdr3_aa: CASSLDPDIILYGYTF; cdr3_nt: TGTGCCAGCAGCTTAGATCCGGATATCATCCTCTATGGCTACACCTTC
v_call: TRBV12-3/TRBV12-4; j_call: TRBJ2-5; d_call: TRBD2; clone_size: NA; cdr3_aa: CASSTRLAGDQETQYF; cdr3_nt: TGTGCCAGCAGTACTCGACTAGCGGGGGACCAAGAGACCCAGTACTTC
v_call: TRBV5-4; j_call: TRBJ1-2; d_call: NA; clone_size: NA; cdr3_aa: CASSPGQPNNYGYTF; cdr3_nt: TGTGCCAGCAGCCCAGGACAGCCGAATAACTATGGCTACACCTTC
v_call: TRBV6-5; j_call: TRBJ2-5; d_call: NA; clone_size: once; cdr3_aa: CASSPNRNKETQYF; cdr3_nt: TGTGCCAGCAGTCCTAACAGGAACAAAGAGACCCAGTACTTC
v_call: TRBV14; j_call: TRBJ1-5; d_call: NA; clone_size: NA; cdr3_aa: CAGSAHNQPQHF; cdr3_nt: TGTGCCGGCAGCGCCCATAATCAGCCCCAGCATTTT
v_call: TRBV11-2; j_call: TRBJ2-5; d_call: TRBD1; clone_size: NA; cdr3_aa: CAGSPGQSQETQYF; cdr3_nt: TGTGCCGGGTCCCCGGGACAGTCACAAGAGACCCAGTACTTC
v_call: TRBV14; j_call: TRBJ2-5; d_call: TRBD2; clone_size: many; cdr3_aa: CASSLLRAASGDQETQYF; cdr3_nt: TGTGCCAGCAGCCTCCTAAGGGCAGCTAGCGGGGACCAAGAGACCCAGTACTTC